These 27 T cell receptor beta chains were all obtained from the same sample, sequenced in a study of Tregs in tolerant kidney transplant recipients. Only in-frame clones appear in the TCRdb table, and some are missing; sequencing was by immunoSEQ multiplex PCR. This table holds about 100,000 clones, roughly 93% found once. Sequences were derived from CD4+ T cells from blood, sampled before the transplant. These receptors were obtained from a human donor who received a combined kidney and bone marrow transplant.

The V and J genes are TRBV7-3 and TRBJ2-7; 7 nucleotides match TRBD1. The V gene's germline CDR1 is SGHTA and CDR2 FQGTGA. The V gene end was trimmed by 0 bases and the J gene end by 5 bases; junction bases not matched to a gene: 10. The CDR3 covers 16 residues. The CDR3 nucleotides read TGTGCCAGCAGCTTAACGTCGACAGGGCCTAAGGACGAGCAGTACTTC. Amino acid sequence: CASSLTSTGPKDEQYF.

This chain joins TRBV29-1 and TRBJ1-2; 8 bases agree with TRBD1. V was pared by 5 bases and J by 8 bases, with 19 bases of the junction left unmatched. The CDR3 loop spans 16 amino acids. Germline V gene sequence: CDR1 SQVTM, CDR2 ANQGSEA. Written as DNA, the CDR3 is TGCAGCGTTTCCGACAGGGGCTACCGGCGAACGGGCGGCTACACCTTC. It translates to CSVSDRGYRRTGGYTF.

V usage is TRBV2 and J usage is TRBJ2-1, with 9 bases matching TRBD1. V lost 6 bases, J lost 7 bases, and 10 bases stayed unmatched. Looked up from germline, CDR1 is SNHLY and CDR2 is FYNNEI. The CDR3 contains 15 residues. The CDR3 sequence: CASRRPGQGMNEQFF. In DNA, the CDR3 is TGTGCCAGCAGACGTCCGGGACAGGGTATGAATGAGCAGTTCTTC.

This chain uses TRBV2 with TRBJ2-1; 15 positions match TRBD2. V shed 6 bases and J 5 bases; nucleotides not matched to a gene: 5. This CDR3 comprises 16 residues. Germline V lookup: CDR1 SNHLY, CDR2 FYNNEI. The CDR3 here is CASRPGTSGGHNEQFF. The CDR3 bases are TGTGCCAGCAGGCCCGGGACTAGCGGGGGGCACAATGAGCAGTTCTTC.

The V and J genes are TRBV4-3 and TRBJ1-5; D gene unclear. In germline, CDR1 is LGHNA, CDR2 YSLEER. The CDR3 is 15 amino acids. Deletions cut 1 base from V and 5 bases from J, with 12 bases between. CDR3 nucleotides: TGCGCCAGCAGCCAAGGGCAGGTTGCTCATCAGCCCCAGCATTTT. Translated: CASSQGQVAHQPQHF.

This clone was observed a handful of times. This sequence joins TRBV21-1 and TRBJ2-2; the D call in the table, TRBD2, was not verified against the DNA. TRBV21-1 is labeled a pseudogene. There are 16 residues in the CDR3. This CDR3 reads CASSKARCPHTGELFF. The CDR3 DNA reads TGTGCCAGCAGCAAAGCGAGGTGCCCTCACACCGGGGAGCTGTTTTTT.

The chain has TRBV7-7 and TRBJ2-5; 7 bases are shared with TRBD1. The J call may be faulty, since TRBJ2-7 better matches the DNA end. This CDR3 contains 13 residues. CDR1 is SSHAT, CDR2 FNYEAQ, per germline (reference sequence). CDR3 sequence (DNA): TGTGCCAGCAGCTTAGACAGGGGCTACGAGCAGTACTTC. It specifies CASSLDRGYEQYF.

The rearrangement uses TRBV11-3 and TRBJ2-1; no clear D gene. The CDR3 spans 15 residues. The V gene lost 1 base and the J gene lost 0 bases, with 7 bases spanning the gap. CDR1 and CDR2 (germline): SGHNT, YENEEA. CDR3 amino acids: CASSLVQVSYNEQFF. The CDR3, as DNA: TGTGCCAGCAGCTTAGTGCAGGTCTCCTACAATGAGCAGTTCTTC.

V is TRBV19 and J is TRBJ1-3; D call uncertain. The ends were cut back, 6 bases at V and 12 bases at J, with 21 bases in the middle. This CDR3 comprises 14 residues. Germline assignment: CDR1 LNHDA and CDR2 SQIVND (reference sequence). The CDR3 DNA sequence: TGTGCCAGTAGGGACCCTCTCCCGCCCGGGAGCATATATTTT. Protein sequence: CASRDPLPPGSIYF.

The chain uses TRBV6-5 and TRBJ2-2, with D perhaps matching TRBD1 (6 bases). V was trimmed by 5 bases and J by 8 bases, leaving 18 bases between them. The CDR3 covers 15 residues. Germline-derived CDR1 and CDR2 are MNHEY and SVGAGI. CDR3 sequence reads: CASSPGTGTSGELFF. DNA for the CDR3: TGTGCCAGCAGTCCCGGGACCGGGACATCAGGGGAGCTGTTTTTT.

This chain links TRBV4-2 with TRBJ2-7; 8 positions match TRBD2. Germline V gene data show CDR1 as LGHNA and CDR2 as YNFKEQ. V shed 0 bases, J shed 3 bases, and the junction held 10 bases outside the gene matches. This CDR3 spans 17 amino acids. CDR3 sequence: CASSQDHVKREIYEQYF. CDR3 DNA: TGTGCCAGCAGCCAAGATCACGTTAAGCGGGAGATCTACGAGCAGTACTTC.

This clone was detected once. The chain has TRBV30 and TRBJ1-2; the D gene is possibly TRBD1 (5 bases). This CDR3 spans 15 amino acids. The germline CDR1 and CDR2 sequences are GTSNPN and SVGIG (reference sequence). V dropped 3 bases and J dropped 7 bases, with 21 bases sitting between them. The CDR3 nucleotides read TGTGCCTGGAGGGACAAGTGGGCCAGAATTATTGGCTACACCTTC. It is translated as CAWRDKWARIIGYTF.

The chain combines TRBV9 with TRBJ1-2, with 8 positions matching TRBD1. Germline CDR1 reads SGDLS; CDR2 reads YYNGEE. V dropped 4 bases and J dropped 6; count of bases not matched to a gene: 5. This CDR3 contains 13 residues. This chain's CDR3 is CASSFGQGHGYTF. CDR3 coding DNA: TGTGCCAGCAGCTTTGGACAGGGTCATGGCTACACCTTC.

In DNA form, the CDR3 reads TGTGCCAGCAGCTTAGGCGGGGGGCCCCGCACAGATACGCAGTATTTT. This codes for CASSLGGGPRTDTQYF. The chain couples TRBV7-3 to TRBJ2-3, with 8 bases matching TRBD2. The CDR3 totals 16 residues. Germline loops: CDR1 SGHTA, CDR2 FQGTGA. The ends lost 2 bases at V and 1 base at J; junction bases unmatched: 5.

The genes are TRBV27 and TRBJ2-7; 7 bases match TRBD2. J lost 2 bases, V lost 3 bases, and 4 bases had no gene match. The CDR3 covers 14 residues. The germline V gene encodes CDR1 MNHEY and CDR2 SMNVEV (reference sequence). The CDR3 sequence: CASSFTGGTYEQYF. The CDR3 coding sequence is TGTGCCAGCAGTTTCACGGGGGGAACCTACGAGCAGTACTTC.

CDR3 in DNA: TGTGCCAGCAGTTCAGGGCCTGGGGAGCAGTACTTC. Protein: CASSSGPGEQYF. The chain carries TRBV28 and TRBJ2-7, with D tentatively TRBD1 (5 bases). V lost 4 bases, J lost 7 bases, and 11 bases lay in between. CDR1 and CDR2 from the germline V gene are MDHEN and SYDVKM. This CDR3 has 12 amino acids. The whole variable domain, filled in from reference TRBV28 and TRBJ2-7, reads DVKVTQSSRYLVKRTGEKVFLECVQDMDHENMFWYRQDPGLGLRLIYFSYDVKMKEKGDIPEGYSVSREKKERFSLILESASTNQTSMYLCASSSGPGEQYFGPGTRLTVT.

The chain uses TRBV5-6 and TRBJ1-2; possible D gene TRBD1, 6 bases. This CDR3 region has 14 residues. Germline CDR1 SGHDT, CDR2 YYEEEE. V lost 5 bases to trimming and J lost 8 bases, with 19 bases between them. CDR3 amino acids: CASSSTQGYWGYTF. The CDR3, as DNA: TGTGCCAGCAGTTCCACGCAGGGGTATTGGGGCTACACCTTC.

This chain links TRBV15 with TRBJ2-1; D possibly corresponds to TRBD1 (5 bases). From germline, CDR1 is LNHNV and CDR2 YYDKDF (reference sequence). CDR3 size: 17 residues. Trimming took 4 bases from V and 5 from J, leaving 21 bases between them. CDR3 in DNA: TGTGCCACCAGCACCCGGCGCCTGGCAGGGTTACACAATGAGCAGTTCTTC. Residues: CATSTRRLAGLHNEQFF.

The gene calls are TRBV4-2 and TRBJ2-3; TRBD1 is a possible D gene (5 bases). This CDR3 has 15 amino acids. V was clipped by 1 base and J by 2 bases, with 10 bases between them. The germline CDR1 and CDR2 sequences are LGHNA and YNFKEQ. The CDR3 sequence: CASSQVRAYTDTQYF. The DNA of the CDR3 is TGTGCCAGCAGCCAAGTCAGGGCGTACACAGATACGCAGTATTTT.

The chain employs TRBV5-1 and TRBJ2-7; 10 bases fit TRBD1. After removal of 4 bases from V and 5 bases from J, the junction contained 9 bases not matched to a gene. This CDR3 has 15 residues. Germline V gene data show CDR1 as SGHRS and CDR2 as YFSETQ. CDR3 region: CASSAPGQGGHEQYF. In nucleotides, the CDR3 is TGCGCCAGCAGCGCCCCCGGACAGGGGGGCCACGAGCAGTACTTC.

DNA of the CDR3: TGTGCCACCTCGGAGACTAGCGACACAGATACGCAGTATTTT. It specifies CATSETSDTDTQYF. J is TRBJ2-3 and V is TRBV15; 8 nucleotides agree with TRBD2. The CDR3 extends over 14 amino acids. V lost 8 bases, J lost 2 bases, and 6 bases stayed unmatched. The germline gives CDR1 LNHNV, CDR2 YYDKDF (reference sequence).

The chain has TRBV19 and TRBJ2-5; 7 bases line up with TRBD1. J gave up 3 bases and V 5 bases, and 3 bases lay outside the gene matches. Germline V gives CDR1 LNHDA, CDR2 SQIVND (reference sequence). The CDR3 is 13 residues long. CDR3 sequence: CASSADREETQYF. The CDR3 DNA reads as TGTGCCAGTAGTGCCGACAGGGAAGAGACCCAGTACTTC. Full variable domain (rest looked up from reference TRBV19 and TRBJ2-5): DGGITQSPKYLFRKEGQNVTLSCEQNLNHDAMYWYRQDPGQGLRLIYYSQIVNDFQKGDIAEGYSVSREKKESFPLTVTSAQKNPTAFYLCASSADREETQYFGPGTRLLVL.

V is TRBV28 and J is TRBJ1-6; D call uncertain. Germline CDR1 is MDHEN and CDR2 is SYDVKM. This CDR3 spans 16 amino acids. V gave up 7 bases and J gave up 1 base, with 14 bases separating them. CDR3 bases: TGTGCCAGCACCCCGCCCCGGGTTTCCTATAATTCACCCCTCCACTTT. Amino acids: CASTPPRVSYNSPLHF. The full variable domain, its missing parts supplied by reference TRBV28 and TRBJ1-6, is DVKVTQSSRYLVKRTGEKVFLECVQDMDHENMFWYRQDPGLGLRLIYFSYDVKMKEKGDIPEGYSVSREKKERFSLILESASTNQTSMYLCASTPPRVSYNSPLHFGNGTRLTVT.

This clone was found once. This chain joins TRBV5-1 and TRBJ2-2; possible D gene TRBD1, 5 bases. V was cut by 4 bases and J by 2 bases, with 15 bases left in between. Germline lookup yields CDR1 SGHRS and CDR2 YFSETQ. The CDR3 runs to 16 residues. CDR3 region: CASSLPTASNTGELFF. The CDR3 coding sequence is TGCGCCAGCAGCCTACCGACAGCCTCAAACACCGGGGAGCTGTTTTTT.

V gene TRBV10-3 combines with J gene TRBJ2-5, with a tentative D call TRBD1 (5 bases). This CDR3 has 14 amino acids. Trimming took off 4 bases at V and 5 bases at J, with 14 bases between the two ends. Germline loops: CDR1 ENHRY, CDR2 SYGVKD. CDR3 region: CAISVDTAGETQYF. CDR3 nucleotides: TGTGCCATCAGTGTAGATACCGCAGGGGAGACCCAGTACTTC.

The CDR3 bases are TGTGCCAGCAGCGGGGGACACTTAAGTGGCGAGCAGTACTTC. Amino acid sequence: CASSGGHLSGEQYF. The rearrangement joins TRBV9 to TRBJ2-7; D is possibly TRBD1 (6 bases). With 3 bases removed from V and 6 bases from J, the gap between germline ends came to 16 bases. From germline, CDR1 is SGDLS and CDR2 YYNGEE. This CDR3 region has 14 residues.

This sequence joins TRBV5-4 and TRBJ2-5; TRBD2 matches at 9 bases. Germline lookup yields CDR1 SGHNT and CDR2 YYREEE (reference sequence). The CDR3 covers 15 residues. V lost 4 bases to trimming and J lost 2 bases; unmatched junction nucleotides: 6. Written as DNA, the CDR3 is TGTGCCAGCAGCCTGAGCCTAGCGGGACAAGAGACCCAGTACTTC. It codes for CASSLSLAGQETQYF. The variable domain in full, with the rest retrieved from reference TRBV5-4 and TRBJ2-5, is ETGVTQSPTHLIKTRGQQVTLRCSSQSGHNTVSWYQQALGQGPQFIFQYYREEENGRGNFPPRFSGLQFPNYSSELNVNALELDDSALYLCASSLSLAGQETQYFGPGTRLLVL.